Listed here are 27 T cell receptor beta chains from one sample, sequenced in a study of T cells in tuberculosis. The table came from immunoSEQ multiplex PCR; TCRdb's copy has only in-frame clones and leaves some out. The table includes tens of thousands of clones, about 83% detected once. Time point indicated: new active TB diagnosis, blood taken before or within 7 days of starting treatment. The sample here was PBMCs, taken at tuberculosis diagnosis. The receptors shown here come from an adult with tuberculosis.

The CDR3 protein is CASSPRLAGGGEQFF. The CDR3 DNA follows: TGTGCCAGCAGTCCCAGACTAGCGGGGGGAGGTGAGCAGTTCTTC. The chain uses TRBV2 and TRBJ2-1; the match to TRBD2 covers 13 bases. This CDR3 has 15 amino acids. With V trimmed by 5 bases and J by 9 bases, 7 bases remained unmatched. Per the germline V gene, CDR1 is SNHLY and CDR2 is FYNNEI.

The rearrangement joins TRBV2 to TRBJ2-5, with D maybe TRBD1 (5 bases). This CDR3 is built from 14 residues. CDR1 and CDR2 (germline): SNHLY, FYNNEI. V shed 6 bases and J shed 1 base, with 12 bases lying between them. The DNA for the CDR3 is TGTGCCAGCAGGCGCAGGGTGGCCCAAGAGACCCAGTACTTC. This codes for CASRRRVAQETQYF. The full variable domain, rest sourced from reference TRBV2 and TRBJ2-5, is EPEVTQTPSHQVTQMGQEVILRCVPISNHLYFYWYRQILGQKVEFLVSFYNNEISEKSEIFDDQFSVERPDGSNFTLKIRSTKLEDSAMYFCASRRRVAQETQYFGPGTRLLVL.

The chain uses TRBV5-4 and TRBJ2-5; 11 bases agree with TRBD2. J was trimmed by 1 base and V by 4 bases; bases with no gene match: 6. Per germline, CDR1 SGHNT and CDR2 YYREEE (reference sequence). This CDR3 is 16 amino acids long. CDR3 protein: CASSGRTSGPQETQYF. DNA for the CDR3: TGTGCCAGCAGCGGAAGGACTAGCGGGCCCCAAGAGACCCAGTACTTC.

This clone occurred once. The chain is built from TRBV5-6 and TRBJ1-5, with no clear D. Germline CDR1 SGHDT, CDR2 YYEEEE. Trimming removed 0 bases at V and 0 bases at J, with 7 bases between. The CDR3 consists of 15 residues. CDR3 in DNA: TGTGCCAGCAGCTTGGGGCAACCTAGCAATCAGCCCCAGCATTTT. It specifies CASSLGQPSNQPQHF.

The CDR3 is CASSPSRDYKPYGYTF. The DNA of the CDR3 is TGTGCCAGCTCACCGTCCCGGGACTACAAGCCCTATGGCTACACCTTC. This chain links TRBV18 with TRBJ1-2, with D perhaps matching TRBD1 (5 bases). The CDR3 is made up of 16 amino acids. Germline-derived CDR1 and CDR2 are KGHSH and LQKENI. Trimming took off 3 bases at V and 4 bases at J, with 18 bases between the two ends.

The chain uses TRBV5-4 and TRBJ2-5; 7 bases are a match to TRBD1. With V trimmed by 6 bases and J by 1 base, 6 bases remained unmatched. The CDR3 consists of 14 residues. Per the germline V gene, CDR1 is SGHNT and CDR2 is YYREEE (reference sequence). CDR3 sequence: CASTRRGLQETQYF. The CDR3 DNA follows: TGTGCCAGCACCAGAAGGGGGCTCCAAGAGACCCAGTACTTC.

The gene calls are TRBV19 and TRBJ2-7; 7 nucleotides match TRBD1. CDR1 and CDR2 from the germline V gene are LNHDA and SQIVND (reference sequence). The CDR3 consists of 15 residues. Losses at the gene ends were 6 bases for V and 2 bases for J; bases not matched to a gene: 10. The CDR3 loop is CASRGDSRPAYEQYF. CDR3 bases: TGTGCCAGTAGGGGGGACAGCCGACCGGCCTACGAGCAGTACTTC.

The chain uses TRBV18 and TRBJ2-2; D is perhaps TRBD1 (6 bases). Germline V gives CDR1 KGHSH, CDR2 LQKENI. The CDR3 loop spans 16 amino acids. Trimming took 1 base from V and 8 from J, leaving 17 bases between them. The CDR3 loop is CASSPRNRDNTGELFF. CDR3 nucleotide sequence: TGTGCCAGCTCACCACGAAACCGGGACAATACAGGGGAGCTGTTTTTT.

This clone was seen just once. The rearrangement links TRBV15 to TRBJ2-1; 10 bases match TRBD2. Germline V lookup: CDR1 LNHNV, CDR2 YYDKDF (reference sequence). The CDR3 length is 17 residues. With V trimmed by 2 bases and J by 2 bases, 6 bases remained unmatched. CDR3 amino acids: CATSRKRGLAAYNEQFF. The CDR3 coding sequence is TGTGCCACCAGCAGAAAGAGAGGACTAGCGGCCTACAATGAGCAGTTCTTC.

The chain has TRBV7-8 and TRBJ2-3, with 11 bases that match TRBD2. Per the germline V gene, CDR1 is SGHVS and CDR2 is FQNEAQ. V trimming: 2 bases; J trimming: 3 bases; junction bases outside the gene matches: 4. CDR3 length: 16 residues. CDR3 coding DNA: TGTGCCAGCAGCTTATCGGCTAGCGGGGGGACAGATACGCAGTATTTT. Amino acids: CASSLSASGGTDTQYF.

The chain recombines TRBV18 with TRBJ1-1; 7 bases fit TRBD1. V trimming: 3 bases; J trimming: 2 bases; junction bases outside the gene matches: 9. The length of the CDR3 is 16 residues. From germline, CDR1 is KGHSH and CDR2 LQKENI. The DNA of the CDR3 is TGTGCCAGCTCACCGCAAGGGGGCTCTCGAAACACTGAAGCTTTCTTT. Amino acid sequence: CASSPQGGSRNTEAFF.

This sequence joins TRBV5-1 and TRBJ2-7; D is perhaps TRBD2 (6 bases). V gave up 7 bases and J gave up 5 bases, with 22 bases separating them. CDR3 length: 15 amino acids. Per germline, CDR1 SGHRS and CDR2 YFSETQ. In nucleotides, the CDR3 is TGCGCCAGCCCCTCACTCGGAGCGGGTCACCACGAGCAGTACTTC. Its protein is CASPSLGAGHHEQYF. Filled out from reference TRBV5-1 and TRBJ2-7, the complete variable domain reads KAGVTQTPRYLIKTRGQQVTLSCSPISGHRSVSWYQQTPGQGLQFLFEYFSETQRNKGNFPGRFSGRQFSNSRSEMNVSTLELGDSALYLCASPSLGAGHHEQYFGPGTRLTVT.

The chain recombines TRBV9 with TRBJ1-3; D uncertain. The CDR3 length is 15 residues. CDR1 SGDLS and CDR2 YYNGEE come from the germline V gene. V was clipped by 4 bases and J by 3 bases, with 14 bases between them. CDR3 region: CASSPRTGSGNTIYF. The CDR3 nucleotides read TGTGCCAGCAGCCCGCGGACGGGAAGTGGAAACACCATATATTTT.

This chain joins TRBV5-1 and TRBJ2-6, with TRBD1 matching 9 bases. CDR1 is SGHRS, CDR2 YFSETQ, per germline. This CDR3 contains 18 residues. Trimming took 3 bases from V and 0 from J; bases not matched to a gene: 7. CDR3 bases: TGCGCCAGCAGCTCGGCCGGGACAGGGAGCTCTGGGGCCAACGTCCTGACTTTC. Its translation: CASSSAGTGSSGANVLTF.

The V call is TRBV10-3, the J call TRBJ2-7; TRBD1 agrees at 10 bases. The V gene end was trimmed by 6 bases and the J gene end by 2 bases; junction bases not matched to a gene: 4. From germline, CDR1 is ENHRY and CDR2 SYGVKD. This CDR3 is built from 14 residues. Here the CDR3 DNA reads TGTGCCATCAGCAGTGACAGGGGGCCCTACGAGCAGTACTTC. Translating gives CAISSDRGPYEQYF.

The V and J genes are TRBV27 and TRBJ1-1, with unresolved D. This CDR3 has 16 residues. V was pared by 4 bases and J by 0 bases, with 15 bases between. Germline loops: CDR1 MNHEY, CDR2 SMNVEV (reference sequence). CDR3 protein: CASSSSYGELNTEAFF. In DNA form, the CDR3 reads TGTGCCAGCAGTTCATCCTACGGGGAGTTGAACACTGAAGCTTTCTTT.

The table lists this clone with a few counts. The chain uses TRBV2 and TRBJ2-7; D might be TRBD1 (6 bases). The CDR3 extends over 12 amino acids. V lost 11 bases to trimming and J lost 5 bases, with 16 bases between them. Per germline, CDR1 SNHLY and CDR2 FYNNEI. CDR3 nucleotide sequence: TGTGCCGCGACCCCCACAGGGAACGAGCAGTACTTC. Residues: CAATPTGNEQYF.

The chain employs TRBV4-2 and TRBJ2-5; D might be TRBD2 (5 bases). V was clipped by 3 bases and J by 5 bases, with 10 bases between them. The CDR3 length is 13 residues. Germline V gives CDR1 LGHNA, CDR2 YNFKEQ. The CDR3 loop is CASSQASFETQYF. CDR3 DNA: TGTGCCAGCAGCCAGGCTAGCTTCGAGACCCAGTACTTC.

The chain uses TRBV28 and TRBJ2-1, with 12 bases aligning to TRBD1. Germline lookup yields CDR1 MDHEN and CDR2 SYDVKM. With 6 bases clipped from V and 4 bases from J, the junction kept 7 bases outside the gene matches. The CDR3 extends over 16 amino acids. CDR3 coding DNA: TGTGCCAGCAGATTAGGGACAGGGGGCGTGTACAATGAGCAGTTCTTC. This encodes CASRLGTGGVYNEQFF.

In nucleotides, the CDR3 is TGCGCCAGCAGCGAGACAGGGTCTGAAGCTTTCTTT. Its translation: CASSETGSEAFF. The genes are TRBV5-1 and TRBJ1-1; the match to TRBD1 covers 7 bases. The trim removed 4 bases at V and 6 bases at J, leaving 3 bases unmatched. Germline assignment: CDR1 SGHRS and CDR2 YFSETQ. CDR3 length: 12 amino acids.

V gene TRBV7-9 combines with J gene TRBJ2-7; weak D call: TRBD1 (7 bases). With 1 base removed from V and 7 bases from J, the gap between germline ends came to 11 bases. Germline CDR1 is SEHNR and CDR2 is FQNEAQ (reference sequence). The CDR3 is made up of 13 amino acids. CDR3 loop: CASSLEGAGEQYF. In DNA form, the CDR3 reads TGTGCCAGCAGCTTAGAGGGGGCGGGAGAGCAGTACTTC.

The chain couples TRBV19 to TRBJ1-1; D might be TRBD1 (5 bases). The CDR3 is 13 amino acids. Germline lookup yields CDR1 LNHDA and CDR2 SQIVND (reference sequence). V dropped 4 bases and J dropped 1 base, with 7 bases sitting between them. CDR3 loop: CASSSQGNTEAFF. The CDR3 DNA is TGTGCCAGTAGTAGTCAGGGGAACACTGAAGCTTTCTTT.

The chain links TRBV7-6 to TRBJ2-7, with D maybe TRBD1 (5 bases). Trimming pared 5 bases from V and 3 bases from J, leaving 17 bases between. The CDR3 length is 15 residues. The germline CDR1 and CDR2 sequences are SGHVS and FNYEAQ. CDR3 bases: TGTGCCAGCAGCCCCAAAGCCCGACAGTACTACGAGCAGTACTTC. Amino acids: CASSPKARQYYEQYF. The full variable domain, rest sourced from reference TRBV7-6 and TRBJ2-7, is GAGVSQSPRYKVTKRGQDVALRCDPISGHVSLYWYRQALGQGPEFLTYFNYEAQQDKSGLPNDRFSAERPEGSISTLTIQRTEQRDSAMYRCASSPKARQYYEQYFGPGTRLTVT.

The chain couples TRBV9 to TRBJ1-5; D may be TRBD1 (5 bases). With 4 bases removed from V and 5 bases from J, the gap between germline ends came to 10 bases. The CDR3 is 13 amino acids. Germline CDR1 reads SGDLS; CDR2 reads YYNGEE. CDR3 amino acids: CASSYTGDQPQHF. CDR3 bases: TGTGCCAGCAGCTACACGGGGGATCAGCCCCAGCATTTT. The entire variable domain, with the rest obtained from reference TRBV9 and TRBJ1-5, is as follows: DSGVTQTPKHLITATGQRVTLRCSPRSGDLSVYWYQQSLDQGLQFLIQYYNGEERAKGNILERFSAQQFPDLHSELNLSSLELGDSALYFCASSYTGDQPQHFGDGTRLSIL.

The chain is built from TRBV5-1 and TRBJ1-5; a possible D gene is TRBD1 (5 bases). The germline V gene encodes CDR1 SGHRS and CDR2 YFSETQ. The CDR3 is 13 residues long. Trimming left V 4 bases short and J 3 bases short, with 8 bases between. This CDR3 is CASSLDINQPQHF. The CDR3, as DNA: TGCGCCAGCAGCCTGGACATCAATCAGCCCCAGCATTTT.

This clone was recorded once. CDR3 sequence: CASSLEGGGYNSPLHF. CDR3 coding DNA: TGCGCCAGCAGCTTGGAGGGGGGGGGCTATAATTCACCCCTCCACTTT. V usage is TRBV5-1 and J usage is TRBJ1-6; D is possibly TRBD1 (6 bases). CDR3 length equals 16 residues. Germline assignment: CDR1 SGHRS and CDR2 YFSETQ. V lost 0 bases, J lost 3 bases, and 10 bases lay in between.

The V and J genes are TRBV6-5 and TRBJ1-4, with D possibly matching TRBD1 (6 bases). CDR3 length: 14 amino acids. The germline gives CDR1 MNHEY, CDR2 SVGAGI. Trimming cost V 4 bases and J 6 bases, with 12 bases left between them. CDR3 nucleotides: TGTGCCAGCAGTTCGACCGGGACATATGAAAAACTGTTTTTT. Amino acid sequence: CASSSTGTYEKLFF.